The 23 T cell receptor beta chains below were found in one sample sequenced in a study of identical twins. TCRdb reanalysed the 5' RACE reads using MiXCR and keeps one entry per CDR3 protein. Of around 960,000 distinct CDR3 sequences listed, 10% to 15% were seen once; the top ten hold around 1.6%. This sample also belongs to another study, concerning yellow fever vaccine responses in identical twins.

Sequencing input: PBMCs. These receptors were obtained from a woman aged 18-29 years in good health.

This clonotype appeared a few times. The chain is built from TRBV4-1 and TRBJ1-5; a weak D match, TRBD1 (5 bases). This CDR3 is built from 14 residues. V was pared by 0 bases and J by 9 bases, with 12 bases between. Per germline, CDR1 MGHRA and CDR2 YSYEKL. DNA of the CDR3: TGCGCCAGCAGCCAAGAAAATTGGGGGGTGCCCCAGCATTTT. It is translated as CASSQENWGVPQHF.

This clonotype was seen a few times. CDR3 sequence: CASSLASSPLHF. DNA for the CDR3: TGTGCCAGCAGCTTGGCTAGTTCACCCCTCCACTTT. The gene calls are TRBV7-9 and TRBJ1-6, with D hard to call. The CDR3 spans 12 residues. With 3 bases removed from V and 9 bases from J, the gap between germline ends came to 6 bases. Per germline, CDR1 SEHNR and CDR2 FQNEAQ (reference sequence). The whole variable domain, filled in from reference TRBV7-9 and TRBJ1-6, reads DTGVSQNPRHKITKRGQNVTFRCDPISEHNRLYWYRQTLGQGPEFLTYFQNEAQLEKSRLLSDRFSAERPKGSFSTLEIQRTEQGDSAMYLCASSLASSPLHFGNGTRLTVT.

In this sample, this clonotype turned up a few times. This rearrangement joins TRBV12-3 or TRBV12-4 to TRBJ1-1, with 10 bases matching TRBD1. The CDR3 consists of 18 residues. Trimming removed 5 bases from V and 2 bases from J; junction bases left unmatched: 14. The CDR3 reads CASSPWDRGPTTNTEAFF. Here the CDR3 DNA reads TGTGCCAGCAGTCCTTGGGACAGGGGACCGACAACTAACACTGAAGCTTTCTTT.

The J gene is TRBJ2-1, the V gene TRBV7-9, with 11 bases aligning to TRBD2. Unmatched junction bases numbered 8, after V lost 4 bases and J lost 9 bases. Germline CDR1 SEHNR, CDR2 FQNEAQ (reference sequence). The length of the CDR3 is 15 residues. The CDR3 DNA reads as TGTGCCAGCAGCTCAGAACTAGCGGGAGCCACTGAGCAGTTCTTC. This codes for CASSSELAGATEQFF.

This clonotype was detected only a few times. The chain links TRBV4-1 to TRBJ2-3, with 7 nucleotides matching TRBD1. The CDR3 consists of 15 residues. The germline CDR1 and CDR2 sequences are MGHRA and YSYEKL. V was pared by 0 bases and J by 2 bases, with 2 bases of the junction left unmatched. CDR3 nucleotide sequence: TGCGCCAGCAGCCAAGACAGGGGGTTCACAGATACGCAGTATTTT. This translates into CASSQDRGFTDTQYF.

In this sample, this clonotype turned up a few times. This chain uses TRBV13 with TRBJ2-5; no reliable D call. The CDR3 runs to 13 residues. Germline V gene lookup returns CDR1 PRHDT and CDR2 FYEKMQ (reference sequence). Trimming removed 0 bases from V and 3 bases from J, with 5 bases in between. CDR3 protein: CASSLGFEETQYF. CDR3 coding DNA: TGTGCCAGCAGCTTAGGCTTTGAAGAGACCCAGTACTTC.

The V call is TRBV4-2, the J call TRBJ1-5; the D gene is possibly TRBD1 (6 bases). The V end lost 1 base, the J end lost 5 bases, and 9 bases lay between the germline ends. CDR3 length: 14 residues. Germline lookup yields CDR1 LGHNA and CDR2 YNFKEQ. The CDR3 bases are TGTGCCAGCAGCCAAGGGACAGAAGATCAGCCCCAGCATTTT. This codes for CASSQGTEDQPQHF.

The chain joins TRBV2 to TRBJ2-2; 7 positions match TRBD2. V dropped 3 bases and J dropped 9; count of bases not matched to a gene: 7. Germline V CDR1 and CDR2: SNHLY, FYNNEI. This CDR3 has 14 amino acids. Here the CDR3 reads CASSERRGGWELFF. The CDR3 nucleotides read TGTGCCAGCAGTGAGAGGCGCGGGGGTTGGGAGCTGTTTTTT.

This clonotype was seen a few times. DNA for the CDR3: TGTGCCAGCAGCTTATTAGGAGGCGCCCAAGAGACCCAGTACTTC. Translating gives CASSLLGGAQETQYF. The chain employs TRBV7-2 and TRBJ2-5; TRBD2 might be the D (5 bases). Trimming took off 2 bases at V and 1 base at J, with 11 bases between the two ends. Germline lookup yields CDR1 SGHTA and CDR2 FQGNSA. The CDR3 length is 15 residues.

The chain recombines TRBV15 with TRBJ1-5; D not certain. The V end was cut by 0 bases, the J end by 1 base, with 10 bases between. Germline loops: CDR1 LNHNV, CDR2 YYDKDF (reference sequence). The CDR3 is made up of 16 amino acids. The CDR3 bases are TGTGCCACCAGCAGAGATCGCGTTGACAGCAATCAGCCCCAGCATTTT. Translated: CATSRDRVDSNQPQHF.

This clonotype was picked up a small number of times. The chain carries TRBV27 and TRBJ2-2; 7 bases are shared with TRBD1. The CDR3 totals 15 residues. The V and J ends lost 6 bases and 4 bases, in that order; junction bases with no gene match: 8. CDR1 is MNHEY and CDR2 is SMNVEV in the germline V gene (reference sequence). Here the CDR3 reads CASRKDRSFTGELFF. CDR3 coding DNA: TGTGCCAGCAGGAAGGACAGGTCCTTCACCGGGGAGCTGTTTTTT.

This clonotype was observed a few times. The chain couples TRBV2 to TRBJ2-1, with D perhaps TRBD2 (5 bases). V dropped 8 bases and J dropped 9 bases, with 11 bases sitting between them. This CDR3 comprises 11 residues. The germline CDR1 and CDR2 sequences are SNHLY and FYNNEI. The CDR3 coding sequence is TGTGCCAGCTTCCTCGGGGTTGAGCAGTTCTTC. Its translation: CASFLGVEQFF. Based on the CDR3 plus reference TRBV2 and TRBJ2-1, the full variable domain is EPEVTQTPSHQVTQMGQEVILRCVPISNHLYFYWYRQILGQKVEFLVSFYNNEISEKSEIFDDQFSVERPDGSNFTLKIRSTKLEDSAMYFCASFLGVEQFFGPGTRLTVL.

This clonotype was detected a few times. The DNA for the CDR3 is TGCAGTGCCGGTGGGACAGGGTTGGTGGAGACCCAGTACTTC. This sequence encodes CSAGGTGLVETQYF. J is TRBJ2-5 and V is TRBV20-1; 9 bases line up with TRBD1. The CDR3 loop spans 14 amino acids. Germline V gives CDR1 DFQATT, CDR2 SNEGSKA (reference sequence). The V segment lost 6 bases and the J segment 5 bases; nucleotides outside the gene matches: 10.

This clonotype was counted many times. The gene calls are TRBV27 and TRBJ2-1; D gene uncertain. The germline V and J ends were trimmed by 4 bases and 5 bases, with 12 bases remaining between them. The CDR3 extends over 14 amino acids. Looked up from germline, CDR1 is MNHEY and CDR2 is SMNVEV (reference sequence). For the CDR3, the DNA is TGTGCCAGCAGTTCCTCCCCGGTAAACAATGAGCAGTTCTTC. Translation gives CASSSSPVNNEQFF.

As DNA, the CDR3 is TGCGCCAGCAGCTTGGCTAGCGGGAGCCTTTACAATGAGCAGTTCTTC. Translation: CASSLASGSLYNEQFF. J is TRBJ2-1 and V is TRBV5-1, with 10 bases identical to TRBD2. The J segment lost 4 bases and the V segment lost 0 bases, leaving 4 bases of the junction unmatched. The germline V gene has CDR1 SGHRS and CDR2 YFSETQ. The CDR3 runs to 16 residues.

This clonotype occurred a few times. The chain employs TRBV6-5 and TRBJ2-5, with 8 bases aligning to TRBD2. CDR1 is MNHEY and CDR2 is SVGAGI in the germline V gene. V shed 5 bases, J shed 5 bases, and the junction held 16 bases outside the gene matches. The CDR3 consists of 17 residues. The CDR3 DNA sequence: TGTGCCAGCAGTCTCTCGATCGGGACTAGTGGGACGGAGACCCAGTACTTC. Amino acid sequence: CASSLSIGTSGTETQYF.

This chain uses TRBV20-1 with TRBJ2-1; a weak D match, TRBD1 (6 bases). V was shortened by 3 bases and J by 2 bases, with 14 bases between the two germline ends. This CDR3 region has 15 residues. From germline, CDR1 is DFQATT and CDR2 SNEGSKA (reference sequence). For the CDR3, the DNA is TGCAGTGCTAGCCGAGACAGGAACGCCTACAATGAGCAGTTCTTC. This encodes CSASRDRNAYNEQFF.

The V call is TRBV5-1, the J call TRBJ2-1; 7 nucleotides line up with TRBD1. This CDR3 has 14 amino acids. Germline V gene data show CDR1 as SGHRS and CDR2 as YFSETQ. V was clipped by 7 bases and J by 7 bases; unmatched bases: 11. The CDR3 DNA follows: TGCGCCAGCGGATCACCGGGACAGACGAATGAGCAGTTCTTC. Encoded protein: CASGSPGQTNEQFF.

The chain recombines TRBV29-1 with TRBJ2-1, with D uncertain. The germline V gene encodes CDR1 SQVTM and CDR2 ANQGSEA. The V gene lost 3 bases and the J gene lost 10 bases, with 7 bases spanning the gap. The CDR3 is 10 residues long. The CDR3 bases are TGCAGCGTTGAGGGCAGGGAGCAGTTCTTC. This gives the protein CSVEGREQFF.

This clonotype was seen a handful of times. The chain joins TRBV2 to TRBJ2-5, with TRBD1 as a possible D gene (6 bases). The germline V gene has CDR1 SNHLY and CDR2 FYNNEI. There are 15 residues in the CDR3. Trimming removed 4 bases at V and 2 bases at J, with 14 bases between. This CDR3 is CASSGRAGAQETQYF. The CDR3 DNA follows: TGTGCCAGCAGTGGGCGCGCAGGGGCACAAGAGACCCAGTACTTC.

Only a few counts were recorded for this clonotype. CDR3 region: CASSYSSSEQFF. The DNA for the CDR3 is TGTGCCAGCAGTTACTCGAGTAGTGAGCAGTTCTTC. The chain is built from TRBV6-2 or TRBV6-3 and TRBJ2-1; D unclear. Germline-derived CDR1 and CDR2 are MNHEY and SVGEGT. V was cut by 0 bases and J by 9 bases, with 6 bases left in between. The CDR3 loop spans 12 amino acids.

The rearrangement uses TRBV5-5 and TRBJ2-7, with D unclear. The CDR3 covers 11 residues. V lost 4 bases and J lost 7, with 9 bases in between. The V gene's germline CDR1 is SGHKS and CDR2 YYEKEE (reference sequence). CDR3 in amino acids: CASSPYQEQYF. For the CDR3, the DNA is TGTGCCAGCAGCCCTTACCAGGAGCAGTACTTC.

This clonotype was counted only a few times. This rearrangement joins TRBV6-1 to TRBJ2-2; TRBD2 matches at 13 bases. This CDR3 region has 16 residues. Germline CDR1 MNHNS, CDR2 SASEGT. V was clipped by 6 bases and J by 7 bases; unmatched bases: 8. CDR3 in amino acids: CASRPTSGGAFGELFF. For the CDR3, the DNA is TGTGCCAGCAGACCCACTAGCGGGGGGGCCTTCGGGGAGCTGTTTTTT.